The 5 T cell receptor beta chains below all came from one sample that was sequenced in a study of vaccination effects on CD4 cells after COVID-19. Profiling relied on immunoSEQ multiplex PCR, and the TCRdb table lists in-frame clones only, not all of them. This sample yields more than 60,000 clones, of which about 72% are seen a single time; under 30% belongs to the top ten. Antigens of these TCRs are unknown. Isolation of CD4+ T cells took place after less than twelve days of culture. The source was CD4+ T cells from PBMCs cultured without peptide, collected before COVID-19 vaccination. These receptors came from a human donor who had a prior SARS-CoV-2 infection.

This clone was observed a handful of times. The chain employs TRBV10-3 and TRBJ2-1, with TRBD2 matching 7 bases. CDR1 and CDR2 (germline): ENHRY, SYGVKD. The CDR3 runs to 13 residues. J gave up 6 bases and V 3 bases, and 2 bases lay outside the gene matches. The CDR3 sequence is CAISEASGNEQFF. For the CDR3, the DNA is TGTGCCATCAGTGAAGCTAGCGGCAATGAGCAGTTCTTC.

The rearrangement links TRBV13 to TRBJ2-1, with 7 positions matching TRBD2. V shed 1 base and J 0 bases; nucleotides not matched to a gene: 3. The germline gives CDR1 PRHDT, CDR2 FYEKMQ (reference sequence). This CDR3 has 16 residues. DNA of the CDR3: TGTGCCAGCAGCTTAGTTCGCGGGGGCTCCTACAATGAGCAGTTCTTC. This sequence encodes CASSLVRGGSYNEQFF.

This rearrangement joins TRBV29-1 to TRBJ1-1; 7 bases are shared with TRBD1. Germline CDR1 reads SQVTM; CDR2 reads ANQGSEA. V shed 5 bases, J shed 0 bases, and the junction held 12 bases outside the gene matches. The CDR3 consists of 16 residues. For the CDR3, the DNA is TGCAGCGTTTCCCATATGGGACAGAGAATGAACACTGAAGCTTTCTTT. It translates to CSVSHMGQRMNTEAFF.

The chain has TRBV27 and TRBJ2-7; D is ambiguous. Per germline, CDR1 MNHEY and CDR2 SMNVEV (reference sequence). The CDR3 spans 17 residues. V lost 2 bases and J lost 3, with 20 bases in between. The CDR3 sequence: CASSLGPDPGSGYEQYF. DNA of the CDR3: TGTGCCAGCAGTTTAGGCCCTGACCCAGGATCCGGCTACGAGCAGTACTTC.

The chain has TRBV4-3 and TRBJ2-1; D is unclear. The CDR3 covers 14 residues. Germline assignment: CDR1 LGHNA and CDR2 YSLEER. Trimming cost V 2 bases and J 2 bases, with 7 bases left between them. The CDR3 DNA is TGCGCCAGCAGCCAACGCAACGCCTACAATGAGCAGTTCTTC. Encoded protein: CASSQRNAYNEQFF.